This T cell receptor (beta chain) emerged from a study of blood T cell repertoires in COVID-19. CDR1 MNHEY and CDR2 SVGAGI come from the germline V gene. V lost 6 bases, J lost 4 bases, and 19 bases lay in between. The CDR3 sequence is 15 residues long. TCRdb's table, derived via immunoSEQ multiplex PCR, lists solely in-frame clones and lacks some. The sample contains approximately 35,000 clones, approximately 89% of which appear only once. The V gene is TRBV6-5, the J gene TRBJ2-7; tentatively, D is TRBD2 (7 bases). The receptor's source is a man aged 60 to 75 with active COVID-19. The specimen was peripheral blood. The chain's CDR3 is CASRVPDRGAYEQYF. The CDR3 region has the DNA TGTGCCAGCAGAGTACCTGATCGGGGGGCGTACGAGCAGTACTTC.